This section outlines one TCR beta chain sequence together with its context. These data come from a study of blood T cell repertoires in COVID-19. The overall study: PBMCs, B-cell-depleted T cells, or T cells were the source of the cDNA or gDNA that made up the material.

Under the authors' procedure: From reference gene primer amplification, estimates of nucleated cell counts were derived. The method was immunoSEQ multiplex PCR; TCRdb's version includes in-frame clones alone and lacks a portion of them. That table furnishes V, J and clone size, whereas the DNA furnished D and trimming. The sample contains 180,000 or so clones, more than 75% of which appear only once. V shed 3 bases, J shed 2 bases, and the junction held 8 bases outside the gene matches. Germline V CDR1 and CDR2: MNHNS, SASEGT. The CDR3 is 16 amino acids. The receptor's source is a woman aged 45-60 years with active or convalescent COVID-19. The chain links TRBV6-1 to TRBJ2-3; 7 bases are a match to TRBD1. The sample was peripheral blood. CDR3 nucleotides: TGTGCCAGCAGTGACGACAGGGCCCGGGCCACAGATACGCAGTATTTT. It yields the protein CASSDDRARATDTQYF.